The rows below give T cell receptor beta chains drawn from one sample of a study of cytotoxic CD8 clonotypes in ibrutinib-treated CLL. Data came from immunoSEQ multiplex PCR; TCRdb stores just in-frame clones and leaves some out. This sample has 75,000 to 90,000 clones, with around four fifths found just once. The material sequenced was PBMCs, taken after 24 months of ibrutinib treatment. Receptor source: a human donor with chronic lymphocytic leukemia. The conserved cysteine and the conserved F or W are not part of the CDR3 here.

TRBJ2-7	TRBV2	ASSEPQGSSSYEQY
TRBJ2-5	TRBV2	ASRNNPQETQY
TRBJ1-1	TRBV6-5	ASSSRRGAF
TRBJ2-2	TRBV7-8	ASSLRGTGELF
TRBJ1-3	TRBV6-6	ASSGPGRSSGNTIY
TRBJ2-1	TRBV7-9	ASSLQGGSYNEQF
TRBJ1-2	TRBV19	ASTHDYGYT
TRBJ2-5	TRBV7-9	ASSLTGVETQY
TRBJ2-7	TRBV18	ASSPGQGLDEQY
TRBJ2-7	TRBV11-3	ASSPRPGEQY
TRBJ2-7	TRBV5-6	ASSVGLAGVSYEQY
TRBJ2-1	TRBV5-1	ASSRTSGRAGDEQF
TRBJ2-2	TRBV15	ATSRAQGQGAAGELF
TRBJ2-2	TRBV15	ATSRRDRSERNTGELF
TRBJ2-3	TRBV6-6	ASSAGQSTDTQY
TRBJ2-3	TRBV7-2	ASSFLVAGVGTDTQY
TRBJ2-4	TRBV6-6	ASSNPAVAKNIQY
TRBJ2-3	TRBV19	ASSIRGRNQDTQY
TRBJ1-1	TRBV6-1	AISQGGFGTEAF
TRBJ2-5	TRBV9	ASSVGKGLAREETQY
TRBJ2-1	TRBV2	ASSPRTSGNEQF
TRBJ2-7	TRBV27	ASSLQGRGYEQY
TRBJ1-4	TRBV2	ASSVSRGREKLF
TRBJ2-7	TRBV18	ASSPTPEGAYEQY
TRBJ2-6	TRBV19	ASSILGANVLT
TRBJ2-5	TRBV9	ASSVTGTGDPETQY
TRBJ2-7	TRBV19	ASSIAPDRAEQY
TRBJ2-7	TRBV30	AWSFGLAVSYEQY
TRBJ2-7	TRBV4-3	ASSQVPGGVAIEQY
TRBJ2-7	TRBV6-1	ASREPTYGNTRTSYYEQY
TRBJ1-5	TRBV7-6	ASSFDFSNQPQH
TRBJ2-1	TRBV7-6	ASSLGASTNNEQF
TRBJ2-7	TRBV5-1	ASSYVQGSYEQY
TRBJ1-3	TRBV2	ASSDGTGRRGNTIY
TRBJ2-1	TRBV30	AWSVLSGGIIYNEQF
TRBJ2-7	TRBV11-2	ASSLVGSPYEQY
TRBJ2-1	TRBV6-1	ASSAGQGVYEQF
TRBJ2-1	TRBV10-1	ASLVGRGPFLGNEQF
TRBJ2-2	TRBV2	ASRRQGPNTGELF
TRBJ1-1	TRBV5-1	ASSPWTGMNTEAF
TRBJ2-3	TRBV5-1	ASSSGLATQY
TRBJ2-2	TRBV27	ASSLWVNTGELF
TRBJ2-3	TRBV5-1	ASSPGTTKGADTQY
TRBJ1-2	TRBV27	ASSLSGEDGYT
TRBJ2-4	TRBV5-4	ASSLELAKNIQY
TRBJ2-2	TRBV6-1	ASNPGNTGELF
TRBJ2-7	TRBV7-2	ASSERTGGYEQY
TRBJ2-7	TRBV27	ASSFSGGTTYEQY